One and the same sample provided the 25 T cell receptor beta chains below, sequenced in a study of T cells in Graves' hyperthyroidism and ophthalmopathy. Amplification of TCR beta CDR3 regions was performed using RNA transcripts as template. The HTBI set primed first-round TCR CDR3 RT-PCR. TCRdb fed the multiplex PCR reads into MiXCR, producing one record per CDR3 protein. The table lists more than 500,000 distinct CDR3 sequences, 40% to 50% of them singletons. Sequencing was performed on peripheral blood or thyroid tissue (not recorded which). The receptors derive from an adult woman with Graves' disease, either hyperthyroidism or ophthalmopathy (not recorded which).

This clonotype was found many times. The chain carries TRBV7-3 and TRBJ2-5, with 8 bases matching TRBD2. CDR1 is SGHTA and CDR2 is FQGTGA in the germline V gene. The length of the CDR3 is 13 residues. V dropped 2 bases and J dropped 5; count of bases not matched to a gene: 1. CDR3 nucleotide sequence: TGTGCCAGCAGCTTACAGCGGGGGGAGACCCAGTACTTC. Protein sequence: CASSLQRGETQYF.

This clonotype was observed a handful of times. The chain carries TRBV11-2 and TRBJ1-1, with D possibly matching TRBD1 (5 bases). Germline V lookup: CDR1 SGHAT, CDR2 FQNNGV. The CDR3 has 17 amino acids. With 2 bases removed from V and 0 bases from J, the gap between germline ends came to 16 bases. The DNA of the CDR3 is TGTGCCAGCAGCTTAAGATTGCAGGGCATGTTGAACACTGAAGCTTTCTTT. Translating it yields CASSLRLQGMLNTEAFF. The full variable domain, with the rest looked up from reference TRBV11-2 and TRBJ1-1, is EAGVAQSPRYKIIEKRQSVAFWCNPISGHATLYWYQQILGQGPKLLIQFQNNGVVDDSQLPKDRFSAERLKGVDSTLKIQPAKLEDSAVYLCASSLRLQGMLNTEAFFGQGTRLTVV.

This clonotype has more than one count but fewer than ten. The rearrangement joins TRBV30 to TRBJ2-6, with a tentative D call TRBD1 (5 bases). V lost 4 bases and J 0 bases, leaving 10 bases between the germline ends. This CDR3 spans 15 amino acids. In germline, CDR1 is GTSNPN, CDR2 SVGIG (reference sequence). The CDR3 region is CAWTNRNSGANVLTF. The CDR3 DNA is TGTGCCTGGACTAACAGGAACTCTGGGGCCAACGTCCTGACTTTC.

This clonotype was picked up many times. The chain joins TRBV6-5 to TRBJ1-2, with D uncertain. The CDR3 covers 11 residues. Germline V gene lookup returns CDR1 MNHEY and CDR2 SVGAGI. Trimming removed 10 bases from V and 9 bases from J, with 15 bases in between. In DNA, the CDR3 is TGTGCCACTTCAGATTTAGGAAGCTACACCTTC. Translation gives CATSDLGSYTF.

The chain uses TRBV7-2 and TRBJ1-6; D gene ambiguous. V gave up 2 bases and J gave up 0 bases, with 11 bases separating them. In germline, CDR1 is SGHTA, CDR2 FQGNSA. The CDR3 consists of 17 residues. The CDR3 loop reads CASSLFSLSSYNSPLHF. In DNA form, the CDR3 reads TGTGCCAGCAGCTTATTTTCCCTAAGCTCCTATAATTCACCCCTCCACTTT.

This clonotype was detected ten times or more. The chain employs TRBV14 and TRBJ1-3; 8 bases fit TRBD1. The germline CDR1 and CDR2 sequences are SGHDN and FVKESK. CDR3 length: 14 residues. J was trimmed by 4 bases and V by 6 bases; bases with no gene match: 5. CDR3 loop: CASRNRGYGNTIYF. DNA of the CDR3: TGTGCCAGCAGGAACAGGGGGTACGGAAACACCATATATTTT.

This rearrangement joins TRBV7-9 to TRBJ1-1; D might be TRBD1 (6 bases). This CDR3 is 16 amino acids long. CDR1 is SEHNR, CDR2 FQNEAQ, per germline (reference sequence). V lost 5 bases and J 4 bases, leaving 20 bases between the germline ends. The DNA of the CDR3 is TGTGCCAGCAGCACCAGGGGCGGCCGGGGGGGCACTGAAGCTTTCTTT. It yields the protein CASSTRGGRGGTEAFF.

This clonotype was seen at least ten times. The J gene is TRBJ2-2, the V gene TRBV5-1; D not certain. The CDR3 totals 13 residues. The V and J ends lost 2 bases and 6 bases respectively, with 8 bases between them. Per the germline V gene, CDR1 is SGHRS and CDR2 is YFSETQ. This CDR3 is CASSLQSSGELFF. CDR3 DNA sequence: TGCGCCAGCAGCTTACAGAGTTCCGGGGAGCTGTTTTTT.

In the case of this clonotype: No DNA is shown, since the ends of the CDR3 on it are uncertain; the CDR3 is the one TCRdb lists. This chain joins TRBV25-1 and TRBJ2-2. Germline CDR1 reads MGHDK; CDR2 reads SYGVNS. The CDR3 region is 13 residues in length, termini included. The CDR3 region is CAKMSGRPGSCFF.

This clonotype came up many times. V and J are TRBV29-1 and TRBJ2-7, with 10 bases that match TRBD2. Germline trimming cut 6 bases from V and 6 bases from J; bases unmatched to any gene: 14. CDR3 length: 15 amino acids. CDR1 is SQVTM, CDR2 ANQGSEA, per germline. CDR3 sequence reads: CSVGPSAGGRAEQYF. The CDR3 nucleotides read TGCAGCGTGGGGCCATCAGCGGGAGGGCGGGCCGAGCAGTACTTC.

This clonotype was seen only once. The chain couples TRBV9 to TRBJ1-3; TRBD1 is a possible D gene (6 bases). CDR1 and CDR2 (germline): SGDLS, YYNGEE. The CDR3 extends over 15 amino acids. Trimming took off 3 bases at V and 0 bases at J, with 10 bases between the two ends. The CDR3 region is CASSAGGYSGNTIYF. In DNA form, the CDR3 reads TGTGCCAGCAGCGCCGGGGGCTACTCTGGAAACACCATATATTTT.

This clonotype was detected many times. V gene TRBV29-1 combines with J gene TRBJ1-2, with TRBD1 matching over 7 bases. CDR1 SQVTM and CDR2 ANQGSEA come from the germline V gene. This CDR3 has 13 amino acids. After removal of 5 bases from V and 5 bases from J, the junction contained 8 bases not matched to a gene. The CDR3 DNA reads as TGCAGCGTTCCCACAGGGGTCGGATATGGCTACACCTTC. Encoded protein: CSVPTGVGYGYTF.

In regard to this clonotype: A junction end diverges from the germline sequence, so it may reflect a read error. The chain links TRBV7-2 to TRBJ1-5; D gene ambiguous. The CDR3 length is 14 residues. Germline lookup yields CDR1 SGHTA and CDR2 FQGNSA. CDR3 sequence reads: CASSQDISNQPQHF. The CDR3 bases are TGCGCCAGCAGCCAAGATATAAGCAATCAGCCCCAGCATTTT.

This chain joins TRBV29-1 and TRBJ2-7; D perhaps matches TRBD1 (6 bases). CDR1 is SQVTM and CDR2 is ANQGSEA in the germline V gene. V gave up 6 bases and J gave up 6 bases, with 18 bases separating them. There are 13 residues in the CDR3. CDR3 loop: CSVAGTGTSEQYF. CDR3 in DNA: TGCAGCGTCGCCGGGACGGGGACATCCGAGCAGTACTTC.

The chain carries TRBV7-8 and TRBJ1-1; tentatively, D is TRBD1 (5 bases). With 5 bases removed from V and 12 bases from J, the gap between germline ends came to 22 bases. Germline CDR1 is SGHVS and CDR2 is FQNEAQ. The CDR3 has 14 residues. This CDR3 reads CASSPTGANVLTFF. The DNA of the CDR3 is TGTGCCAGCAGCCCTACTGGGGCCAACGTCCTGACTTTCTTT.

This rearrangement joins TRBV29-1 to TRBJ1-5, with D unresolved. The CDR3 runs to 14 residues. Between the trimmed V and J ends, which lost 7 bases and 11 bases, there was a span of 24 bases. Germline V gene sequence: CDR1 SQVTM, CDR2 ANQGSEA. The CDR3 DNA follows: TGCAGCGCCATACGACTAGCGGGAGAAGAGACCCAGCATTTT. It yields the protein CSAIRLAGEETQHF.

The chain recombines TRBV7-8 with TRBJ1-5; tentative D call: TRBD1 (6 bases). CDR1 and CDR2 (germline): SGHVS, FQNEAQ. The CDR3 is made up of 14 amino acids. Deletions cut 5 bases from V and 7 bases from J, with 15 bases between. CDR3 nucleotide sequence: TGTGCCAGCAGCCAGGGGAGGCAGGGCCAGCCCCAGCATTTT. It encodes CASSQGRQGQPQHF.

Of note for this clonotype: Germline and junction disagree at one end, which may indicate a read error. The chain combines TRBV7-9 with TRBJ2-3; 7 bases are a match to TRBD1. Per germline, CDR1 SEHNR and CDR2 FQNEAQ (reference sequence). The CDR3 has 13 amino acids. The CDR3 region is CAGSRDRQDTQYF. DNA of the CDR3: TGTGCCGGCAGTAGGGACAGACAAGATACGCAGTATTTT. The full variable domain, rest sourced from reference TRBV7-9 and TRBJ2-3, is DTGVSQNPRHKITKRGQNVTFRCDPISEHNRLYWYRQTLGQGPEFLTYFQNEAQLEKSRLLSDRFSAERPKGSFSTLEIQRTEQGDSAMYLCAGSRDRQDTQYFGPGTRLTVL.

The CDR3 sequence is CASSVTRDSGELFF. Written as DNA, the CDR3 is TGTGCCAGCAGCGTAACCCGGGACAGCGGGGAGCTGTTTTTT. The chain couples TRBV7-9 to TRBJ2-2, with 7 bases fitting TRBD1. Germline assignment: CDR1 SEHNR and CDR2 FQNEAQ (reference sequence). This CDR3 has 14 amino acids. V lost 5 bases to trimming and J lost 7 bases; unmatched junction nucleotides: 7. Combining the CDR3 with reference TRBV7-9 and TRBJ2-2 gives the whole variable domain DTGVSQNPRHKITKRGQNVTFRCDPISEHNRLYWYRQTLGQGPEFLTYFQNEAQLEKSRLLSDRFSAERPKGSFSTLEIQRTEQGDSAMYLCASSVTRDSGELFFGEGSRLTVL.

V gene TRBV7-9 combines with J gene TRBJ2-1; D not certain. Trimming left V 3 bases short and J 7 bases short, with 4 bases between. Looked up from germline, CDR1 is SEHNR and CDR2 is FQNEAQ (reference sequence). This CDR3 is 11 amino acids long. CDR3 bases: TGTGCCAGCAGCTTTGGGAATGAGCAGTTCTTC. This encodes CASSFGNEQFF.

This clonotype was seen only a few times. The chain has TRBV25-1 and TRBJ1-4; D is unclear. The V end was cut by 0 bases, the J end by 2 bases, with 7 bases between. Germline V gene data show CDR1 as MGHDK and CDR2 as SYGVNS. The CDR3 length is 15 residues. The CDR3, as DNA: TGTGCCAGCAGTGAATATAGTACTACTAATGAAAAACTGTTTTTT. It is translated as CASSEYSTTNEKLFF.

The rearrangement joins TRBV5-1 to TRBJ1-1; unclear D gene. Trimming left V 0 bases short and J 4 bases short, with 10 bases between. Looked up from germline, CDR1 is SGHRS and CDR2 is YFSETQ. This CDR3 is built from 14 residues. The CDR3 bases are TGCGCCAGCAGCTTGGCCGGAGAAGGCACTGAAGCTTTCTTT. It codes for CASSLAGEGTEAFF.

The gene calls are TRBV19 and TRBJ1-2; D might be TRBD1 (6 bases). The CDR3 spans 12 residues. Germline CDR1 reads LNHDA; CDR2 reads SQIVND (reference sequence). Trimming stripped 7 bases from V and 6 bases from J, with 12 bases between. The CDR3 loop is CASTLGGDGYTF. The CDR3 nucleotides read TGTGCCAGTACGCTCGGGGGCGATGGCTACACCTTC. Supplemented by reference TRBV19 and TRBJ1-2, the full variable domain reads DGGITQSPKYLFRKEGQNVTLSCEQNLNHDAMYWYRQDPGQGLRLIYYSQIVNDFQKGDIAEGYSVSREKKESFPLTVTSAQKNPTAFYLCASTLGGDGYTFGSGTRLTVV.

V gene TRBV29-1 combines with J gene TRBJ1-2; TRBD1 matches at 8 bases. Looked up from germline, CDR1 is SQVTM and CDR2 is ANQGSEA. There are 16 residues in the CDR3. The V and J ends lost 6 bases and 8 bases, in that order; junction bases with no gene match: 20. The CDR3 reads CSVSEQGASLSSGYTF. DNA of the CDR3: TGCAGCGTATCGGAGCAGGGGGCGTCCCTTTCGTCCGGCTACACCTTC.

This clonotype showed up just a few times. For the CDR3, the DNA is TGTGCCAGCAGTTACGGGACCCGGACTTACGAGCAGTACTTC. Protein sequence: CASSYGTRTYEQYF. The chain combines TRBV7-8 with TRBJ2-7, with D tentatively TRBD1 or TRBD2 (5 bases each). V shed 6 bases and J shed 4 bases, with 16 bases lying between them. The CDR3 totals 14 residues. Germline loops: CDR1 SGHVS, CDR2 FQNEAQ.